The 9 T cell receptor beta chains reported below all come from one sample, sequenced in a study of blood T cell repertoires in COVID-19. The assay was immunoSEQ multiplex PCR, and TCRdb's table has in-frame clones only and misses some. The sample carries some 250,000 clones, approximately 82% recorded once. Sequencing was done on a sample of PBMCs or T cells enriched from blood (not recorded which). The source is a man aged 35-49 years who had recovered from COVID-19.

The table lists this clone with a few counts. CDR3 coding DNA: TGTGCCAGCAGTTTAGTATCTGGAAACACCATATATTTT. Translation: CASSLVSGNTIYF. This sequence joins TRBV28 and TRBJ1-3; D not resolved. This CDR3 is built from 13 residues. Trimming cost V 2 bases and J 1 base, with 3 bases left between them. Per the germline V gene, CDR1 is MDHEN and CDR2 is SYDVKM.

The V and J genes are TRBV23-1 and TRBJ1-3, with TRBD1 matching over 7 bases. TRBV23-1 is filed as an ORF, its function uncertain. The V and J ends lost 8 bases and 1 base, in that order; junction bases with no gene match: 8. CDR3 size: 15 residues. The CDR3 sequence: CASDRQGSSGNTIYF. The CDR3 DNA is TGCGCCAGCGATCGACAGGGATCTTCTGGAAACACCATATATTTT.

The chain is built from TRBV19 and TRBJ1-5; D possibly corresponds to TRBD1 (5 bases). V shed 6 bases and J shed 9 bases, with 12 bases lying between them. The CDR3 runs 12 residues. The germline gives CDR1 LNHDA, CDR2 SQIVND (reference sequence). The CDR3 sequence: CASSIGGGPQHF. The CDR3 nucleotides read TGTGCCAGTAGCATTGGGGGGGGGCCCCAGCATTTT.

The CDR3 DNA follows: TGTGCCAGCTCACCACCGAGCGCAGAGACCCAGTACTTC. As protein: CASSPPSAETQYF. The gene calls are TRBV18 and TRBJ2-5; D is unclear. Per the germline V gene, CDR1 is KGHSH and CDR2 is LQKENI. This CDR3 contains 13 residues. V dropped 0 bases and J dropped 4 bases, with 6 bases sitting between them.

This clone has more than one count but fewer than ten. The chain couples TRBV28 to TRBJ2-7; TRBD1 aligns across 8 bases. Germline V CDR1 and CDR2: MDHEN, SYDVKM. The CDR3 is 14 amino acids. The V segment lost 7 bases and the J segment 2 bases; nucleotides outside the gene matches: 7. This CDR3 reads CASTTGGGPYEQYF. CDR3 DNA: TGTGCCAGCACCACAGGGGGTGGCCCCTACGAGCAGTACTTC.

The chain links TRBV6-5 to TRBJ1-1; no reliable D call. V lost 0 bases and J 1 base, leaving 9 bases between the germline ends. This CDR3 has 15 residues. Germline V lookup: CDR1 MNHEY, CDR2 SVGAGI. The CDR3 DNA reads TGTGCCAGCAGTTACTCGCACAGTGCGAACACTGAAGCTTTCTTT. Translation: CASSYSHSANTEAFF.

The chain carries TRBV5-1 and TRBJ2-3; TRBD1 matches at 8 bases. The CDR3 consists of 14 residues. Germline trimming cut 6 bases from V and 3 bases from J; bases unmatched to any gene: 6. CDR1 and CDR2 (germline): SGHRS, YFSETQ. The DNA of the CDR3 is TGCGCCAGCAATGACAGGGGAGTGACAGATACGCAGTATTTT. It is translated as CASNDRGVTDTQYF.

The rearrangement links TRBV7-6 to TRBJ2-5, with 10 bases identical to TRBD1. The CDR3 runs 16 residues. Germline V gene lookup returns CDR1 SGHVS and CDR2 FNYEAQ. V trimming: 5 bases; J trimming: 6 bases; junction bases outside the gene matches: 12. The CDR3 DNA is TGTGCCAGCAGCCCGGGGTGGGGGACAGGGGCAAAGACCCAGTACTTC. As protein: CASSPGWGTGAKTQYF.

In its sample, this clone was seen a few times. The CDR3 coding sequence is TGTGCCAGCAGCTTTTTTAGCGGAGGGCGGGAGACCCAGTACTTC. Translation gives CASSFFSGGRETQYF. The chain links TRBV7-8 to TRBJ2-5; maybe TRBD2 (6 bases). Trimming removed 3 bases from V and 5 bases from J, with 16 bases in between. CDR1 SGHVS and CDR2 FQNEAQ come from the germline V gene. The CDR3 loop spans 15 amino acids.